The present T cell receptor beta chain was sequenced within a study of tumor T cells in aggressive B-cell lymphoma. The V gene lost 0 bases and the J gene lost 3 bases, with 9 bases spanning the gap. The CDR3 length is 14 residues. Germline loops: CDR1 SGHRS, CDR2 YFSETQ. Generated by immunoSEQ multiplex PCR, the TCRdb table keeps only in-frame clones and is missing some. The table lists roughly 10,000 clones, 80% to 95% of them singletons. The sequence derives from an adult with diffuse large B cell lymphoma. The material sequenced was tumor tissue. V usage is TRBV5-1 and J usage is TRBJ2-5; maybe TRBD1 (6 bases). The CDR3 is CASSLVGAEETQYF. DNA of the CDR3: TGCGCCAGCAGCTTGGTGGGGGCTGAAGAGACCCAGTACTTC.